This is a list of T cell receptor beta chains from one sample in a study of blood T cell repertoires in COVID-19. Measured with immunoSEQ multiplex PCR; TCRdb has only the in-frame clones, and not every one. The data contain some 200,000 clones, approximately 78% of them singletons. Sample: peripheral blood. The receptor source for this set is a woman in her seventies with COVID-19, enrolled during active disease. CDR3s include the opening cysteine and the closing phenylalanine or tryptophan. The D gene is left open where the match is weak. Part of the rows lack a size; the others show once, few, many or a class for expanded clones.

once | TRBJ1-4 | TRBV5-1 | NA | TGCGCCAGCAGCTTTGACAGGTTGAATGAAAAACTGTTTTTT | CASSFDRLNEKLFF
few | TRBJ2-1 | TRBV25-1 | NA | TGTGCCAGCAGTGAAAAGCGAACCCTCTACAATGAGCAGTTCTTC | CASSEKRTLYNEQFF
NA | TRBJ2-3 | TRBV3-1/TRBV3-2 | NA | TGTGCCAGCAGCCCCGATAGCCCGGGGGCAGATACGCAGTATTTT | CASSPDSPGADTQYF
NA | TRBJ1-2 | TRBV9 | NA | TGTGCCAGCAGCGTTGACAGTCTCGGTGCAGGGGGCTACACCTTC | CASSVDSLGAGGYTF
NA | TRBJ1-5 | TRBV6-5 | NA | TGTGCCAGCAGGGGGACAATGAATCAGCCCCAGCATTTT | CASRGTMNQPQHF
NA | TRBJ2-4 | TRBV28 | TRBD2 | TGTGCCAGCACCCCCCTAGCGGTCCTAGCCAAAAACATTCAGTACTTC | CASTPLAVLAKNIQYF
NA | TRBJ2-7 | TRBV7-2 | TRBD2 | TGTGCCAGCAGCCAGGGACTAAGCGGGTTTGGCTCCTACGAGCAGTACTTC | CASSQGLSGFGSYEQYF
NA | TRBJ2-5 | TRBV29-1 | NA | TGCAGCGTCAGACAGCCAGAGACCCAGTACTTC | CSVRQPETQYF
NA | TRBJ2-1 | TRBV30 | TRBD2 | TGTGCCTGGAGTGGGAGCGGGAGATCATACAATGAGCAGTTCTTC | CAWSGSGRSYNEQFF
NA | TRBJ2-2 | TRBV9 | NA | TGTGCCAGCAGCGTAGCCCCCAGAACCGGGGAGCTGTTTTTT | CASSVAPRTGELFF
NA | TRBJ1-2 | TRBV5-1 | NA | TGCGCCAGCAGTCCTACCCCAGGGCCTAACTATGGCTACACCTTC | CASSPTPGPNYGYTF
NA | TRBJ1-1 | TRBV7-9 | TRBD1 | TGTGCCAGCAGCCCGCTCCGGGACAGGATTGAAGCTTTCTTT | CASSPLRDRIEAFF
NA | TRBJ1-2 | TRBV7-2 | NA | TGTGCCAGCAGCTTAGCCTACGGGGGTGGCAGTGGCTACACCTTC | CASSLAYGGGSGYTF
NA | TRBJ2-2 | TRBV28 | NA | TGTGCCAGCAGCCACGAGACGGGGGCGAACACCGGGGAGCTGTTTTTT | CASSHETGANTGELFF
NA | TRBJ1-2 | TRBV30 | TRBD1 | TGTGCCTGGAGAAAAGACAGGGGGCTCACCGGGGGTGGCTACACCTTC | CAWRKDRGLTGGGYTF
NA | TRBJ2-5 | TRBV21-1 | NA | TGTGCCGGGAGACTAGCGGGAGCAGCCCAAGAGACCCAGTACTTC | CAGRLAGAAQETQYF
NA | TRBJ1-2 | TRBV28 | TRBD1 | TGTGCCAGTAGGACAGGGGCGGACTATGGCTACACCTTC | CASRTGADYGYTF
once | TRBJ2-7 | TRBV5-1 | TRBD2 | TGCGCCAGCAGCTTGTCTGCTGCGGCGGGAGATAGGTACGAGCAGTACTTC | CASSLSAAAGDRYEQYF
NA | TRBJ1-2 | TRBV7-9 | NA | TGTGCCAGCAGCTTGGGCAGCAACGTCTATGGCTACACCTTC | CASSLGSNVYGYTF
once | TRBJ1-4 | TRBV28 | TRBD1 | TGTGCCAGCAGTTTACCCGGACAGGGGGCTGAAAAACTGTTTTTT | CASSLPGQGAEKLFF
NA | TRBJ2-1 | TRBV29-1 | TRBD1 | TGCAGCGTTGAAGTCGGACAGGGAATAGGCGGGTACTCCTACAATGAGCAGTTCTTC | CSVEVGQGIGGYSYNEQFF
NA | TRBJ2-7 | TRBV24-1 | TRBD1 | TGTGCCACCAGTGGGTCCTTCCAGGGGGTCAACGAGCAGTACTTC | CATSGSFQGVNEQYF
NA | TRBJ1-1 | TRBV19 | TRBD1 | TGTGCCAGTAGTACTGACAGGGTTTCTGCTTTCTTT | CASSTDRVSAFF
NA | TRBJ2-7 | TRBV7-6 | NA | TGTGCCAGCAGCTCGCTGACTGGGGCTAGCTCCTACGAGCAGTACTTC | CASSSLTGASSYEQYF
NA | TRBJ2-3 | TRBV7-9 | NA | TGTGCCAGCAGACCAACCCGCGGGGTTGGGGCCACAGATACGCAGTATTTT | CASRPTRGVGATDTQYF
NA | TRBJ1-1 | TRBV10-1 | TRBD1 | TGCGCCAGTAAACGGGACAGTATTGGGGACACTGAAGCTTTCTTT | CASKRDSIGDTEAFF
NA | TRBJ1-5 | TRBV19 | TRBD1 | TGTGCCAGTAGGCCCCGGGACAGGGGGGAAAAGCCCCAGCATTTT | CASRPRDRGEKPQHF
NA | TRBJ1-4 | TRBV18 | NA | TGTGCCAGCTCACGCGAGATAGGGAGTTCGGAAAAACTGTTTTTT | CASSREIGSSEKLFF
NA | TRBJ1-5 | TRBV18 | NA | TGTGCCAGCACAGAGTCGAATCAGCCCCAGCATTTT | CASTESNQPQHF
NA | TRBJ1-3 | TRBV30 | TRBD1 | TGTGCCTGGAGTGCCCAGACAGGGATGGGAAACACCATATATTTT | CAWSAQTGMGNTIYF
NA | TRBJ1-2 | TRBV7-2 | NA | TGTGCCAGCAGCCCGAACAGGGCGAACTATGGCTACACCTTC | CASSPNRANYGYTF
NA | TRBJ1-1 | TRBV28 | TRBD1 | TGTGCCAGCAGTCTACTCGGGACAGGGATAACTGAAGCTTTCTTT | CASSLLGTGITEAFF
few | TRBJ2-1 | TRBV6-5 | NA | TGTGCCAGCAGAGCTAGTTACAATGAGCAGTTCTTC | CASRASYNEQFF
NA | TRBJ2-1 | TRBV5-5 | TRBD1 | TGTGCCAGCAGCTTGGGGACAGGAAATTACAATGAGCAGTTCTTC | CASSLGTGNYNEQFF
once | TRBJ1-1 | TRBV10-3 | NA | TGTGCCATCAGTGAGAGGACAGAGAACACTGAAGCTTTCTTT | CAISERTENTEAFF
NA | TRBJ2-2 | TRBV4-1 | NA | TGCGCCAGCAGCCAAGAAGGCAGGCTCGGCACCGGGGAGCTGTTTTTT | CASSQEGRLGTGELFF
NA | TRBJ1-6 | TRBV5-5 | NA | TGTGCCAGCAGCCACGGAGGAGAGATTTCACCCCTCCACTTT | CASSHGGEISPLHF
NA | TRBJ1-1 | TRBV27 | TRBD1 | TGTGCCAGCAGTTTTATACAGGGGGAAGCTTTCTTT | CASSFIQGEAFF
NA | TRBJ1-1 | TRBV30 | TRBD1 | TGTGCCTGGAGTCAAACAGGGGGCCGGACTGAAGCTTTCTTT | CAWSQTGGRTEAFF